These 32 T cell receptor beta chains came from one sample sequenced in a study of spatial heterogeneity in lung cancer. TCRdb re-derived calls from the 5' RACE reads in MiXCR, one entry per CDR3 protein. The table shows tens of thousands of distinct CDR3 sequences, with almost 7% occurring only once. The time point: sample taken at primary tumor resection. Specimen: PBMCs, collected at surgery. The receptors come from a female donor with early-stage non-small cell lung cancer.

The CDR3 reads CASAVPGAANTEAFF. CDR3 bases: TGTGCCAGCGCGGTCCCGGGGGCAGCGAACACTGAAGCTTTCTTT. The chain employs TRBV12-3 or TRBV12-4 and TRBJ1-1, with a possible D match to TRBD1 (6 bases). The V and J ends lost 8 bases and 1 base respectively, with 17 bases between them. There are 15 residues in the CDR3.

The chain recombines TRBV12-3 or TRBV12-4 with TRBJ1-5; D is uncertain. This CDR3 region has 13 residues. V was pared by 6 bases and J by 5 bases, with 11 bases between. The CDR3 reads CASRRGGDQPQHF. The CDR3 DNA reads as TGTGCCAGCAGGAGAGGTGGAGATCAGCCCCAGCATTTT.

The table lists this clonotype with a few counts. The rearrangement links TRBV7-8 to TRBJ1-1; no clear D gene. Germline V gene data show CDR1 as SGHVS and CDR2 as FQNEAQ. This CDR3 has 13 amino acids. Trimming shortened V by 5 bases and J by 1 base, and 8 bases separated the two germline ends. The CDR3 DNA sequence: TGTGCCAGCAGCCCAACACCGAACACTGAAGCTTTCTTT. Protein product: CASSPTPNTEAFF.

This clonotype was recorded at least ten times. The V and J genes are TRBV29-1 and TRBJ2-5, with 7 nucleotides matching TRBD2. The CDR3 extends over 13 amino acids. After removal of 4 bases from V and 5 bases from J, the junction contained 7 bases not matched to a gene. Per the germline V gene, CDR1 is SQVTM and CDR2 is ANQGSEA. CDR3 DNA sequence: TGCAGCGTTGTAGTAAGCGGGGCGGAGACCCAGTACTTC. The encoded protein is CSVVVSGAETQYF.

Many counts were recorded for this clonotype. The gene calls are TRBV29-1 and TRBJ2-1; the D gene is possibly TRBD1 (5 bases). The CDR3 covers 12 residues. Trimming left V 6 bases short and J 4 bases short, with 10 bases between. Germline CDR1 SQVTM, CDR2 ANQGSEA. The CDR3 protein is CSVSDSYNEQFF. CDR3 coding DNA: TGCAGCGTAAGCGACAGTTACAATGAGCAGTTCTTC.

This clonotype was recorded many times. The genes are TRBV9 and TRBJ2-3; the match to TRBD2 covers 7 bases. CDR1 and CDR2 (germline): SGDLS, YYNGEE. V shed 3 bases and J 9 bases; nucleotides not matched to a gene: 7. CDR3 size: 13 residues. The CDR3 bases are TGTGCCAGCAGCGCCCGACTAGCTCCGACGCAGTATTTT. It specifies CASSARLAPTQYF.

In this sample, this clonotype turned up many times. This chain connects TRBV12-3 or TRBV12-4 to TRBJ1-6; 9 bases match TRBD1. The V segment lost 1 base and the J segment 7 bases; nucleotides outside the gene matches: 5. The CDR3 consists of 16 residues. CDR3 sequence reads: CASSLDRGRRNSPLHF. Written as DNA, the CDR3 is TGTGCCAGCAGTTTAGACAGGGGGCGAAGGAATTCACCCCTCCACTTT.

This clonotype has a handful of counts. This chain joins TRBV11-2 and TRBJ2-2; TRBD1 matches 9 bases. The CDR3 covers 17 residues. Germline values: CDR1 SGHAT, CDR2 FQNNGV. Unmatched junction bases numbered 10, after V lost 5 bases and J lost 3 bases. For the CDR3, the DNA is TGTGCCAGCAGCCAACAGGGGGCGAAGGCCTACACCGGGGAGCTGTTTTTT. This codes for CASSQQGAKAYTGELFF.

V is TRBV21-1 and J is TRBJ2-5. TRBV21-1 is a pseudogene. CDR3 length: 17 residues. The CDR3 DNA follows: TGTGCCAGCAGCAAAGAAGAAAAACCCACGAATAAAGAGACCCAGTACTTC. This sequence encodes CASSKEEKPTNKETQYF.

This clonotype was found a few times. The chain uses TRBV7-9 and TRBJ1-5; TRBD1 agrees at 7 bases. Trimming cost V 4 bases and J 3 bases; bases outside gene matches: 6. From germline, CDR1 is SEHNR and CDR2 FQNEAQ (reference sequence). CDR3 size: 15 residues. CDR3 nucleotide sequence: TGTGCCAGCAGCTCAGACAGGGTTCCCAATCAGCCCCAGCATTTT. Translating it yields CASSSDRVPNQPQHF.

This clonotype was counted many times. The chain links TRBV27 to TRBJ1-4, with unresolved D. Germline CDR1 and CDR2: MNHEY and SMNVEV (reference sequence). The CDR3 is made up of 15 amino acids. V was trimmed by 0 bases and J by 2 bases, leaving 7 bases between them. CDR3 nucleotide sequence: TGTGCCAGCAGTTTATCGCGGGTGACTAATGAAAAACTGTTTTTT. Protein sequence: CASSLSRVTNEKLFF.

V and J are TRBV2 and TRBJ2-3; possibly TRBD2 for D (6 bases). The CDR3 has 16 amino acids. V was shortened by 6 bases and J by 4 bases, with 20 bases between the two germline ends. CDR1 is SNHLY and CDR2 is FYNNEI in the germline V gene. For the CDR3, the DNA is TGTGCCAGCAGGACCACGAAGCGGGTGGGTCCAGATACGCAGTATTTT. It yields the protein CASRTTKRVGPDTQYF.

Many counts were recorded for this clonotype. V gene TRBV10-1 combines with J gene TRBJ2-3; 10 positions agree with TRBD2. The CDR3 has 13 amino acids. V gave up 3 bases and J gave up 9 bases; unmatched junction bases: 3. CDR1 WNHNN and CDR2 SYGVQD come from the germline V gene (reference sequence). In DNA, the CDR3 is TGCGCCAGCAGTGAAGGGACTAGCGTGACGCAGTATTTT. This translates into CASSEGTSVTQYF.

The chain employs TRBV20-1 and TRBJ1-1; D is perhaps TRBD1 (6 bases). The germline V gene encodes CDR1 DFQATT and CDR2 SNEGSKA (reference sequence). The length of the CDR3 is 14 residues. V lost 5 bases and J 5 bases, leaving 18 bases between the germline ends. The CDR3 DNA reads TGCAGTGCTTATGGGGGGCGCAAAGGAACTGAAGCTTTCTTT. It is translated as CSAYGGRKGTEAFF.

This clonotype was observed at least ten times. CDR3 sequence: CASRAAWGRETQYF. The CDR3 DNA is TGTGCCAGCAGAGCGGCGTGGGGGAGAGAGACCCAGTACTTC. V usage is TRBV7-8 and J usage is TRBJ2-5; either TRBD1 or TRBD2 may fit D (5 bases each). The V end was cut by 6 bases, the J end by 4 bases, with 15 bases between. The CDR3 loop spans 14 amino acids. Germline CDR1 reads SGHVS; CDR2 reads FQNEAQ.

This clonotype was observed at least ten times. V usage is TRBV10-3 and J usage is TRBJ1-5; TRBD1 agrees at 11 bases. Per the germline V gene, CDR1 is ENHRY and CDR2 is SYGVKD. The CDR3 extends over 15 amino acids. The V segment lost 4 bases and the J segment 5 bases; nucleotides outside the gene matches: 4. CDR3 nucleotides: TGTGCCATCAGTGGGGGACAGGGGGGCGATCAGCCCCAGCATTTT. Amino acids: CAISGGQGGDQPQHF.

This clonotype has a count of ten or more. V gene TRBV6-5 combines with J gene TRBJ1-6, with D uncertain. The CDR3 runs 16 residues. Germline V gene lookup returns CDR1 MNHEY and CDR2 SVGAGI. The germline V and J ends were trimmed by 3 bases and 7 bases, with 16 bases remaining between them. The CDR3 sequence is CASSYFRPGENSPLHF. As DNA, the CDR3 is TGTGCCAGCAGTTATTTTCGGCCAGGTGAAAATTCACCCCTCCACTTT.

The rearrangement joins TRBV14 to TRBJ2-2, with D possibly TRBD1 on 5 matching bases. Germline lookup yields CDR1 SGHDN and CDR2 FVKESK. The V end was cut by 1 base, the J end by 2 bases, with 11 bases between. The CDR3 loop spans 16 amino acids. DNA for the CDR3: TGTGCCAGCAGCCAAGGCTGGGGCAGAAACACCGGGGAGCTGTTTTTT. Protein product: CASSQGWGRNTGELFF.

This clonotype showed up many times. The chain joins TRBV19 to TRBJ2-7; D perhaps matches TRBD1 (6 bases). The CDR3 spans 13 residues. CDR1 LNHDA and CDR2 SQIVND come from the germline V gene (reference sequence). V lost 11 bases, J lost 0 bases, and 14 bases lay in between. CDR3 nucleotides: TGTGCCGCCGGTCAGGGGCACTCCTACGAGCAGTACTTC. Translated, it gives CAAGQGHSYEQYF. Filled out from reference TRBV19 and TRBJ2-7, the complete variable domain reads DGGITQSPKYLFRKEGQNVTLSCEQNLNHDAMYWYRQDPGQGLRLIYYSQIVNDFQKGDIAEGYSVSREKKESFPLTVTSAQKNPTAFYLCAAGQGHSYEQYFGPGTRLTVT.

This clonotype came up many times. The rearrangement uses TRBV19 and TRBJ1-5; 7 bases agree with TRBD1. CDR3 length equals 17 residues. The V and J ends lost 5 bases and 0 bases, in that order; junction bases with no gene match: 10. The germline V gene encodes CDR1 LNHDA and CDR2 SQIVND (reference sequence). The chain's CDR3 is CASSARTEGASNQPQHF. DNA for the CDR3: TGTGCCAGTAGTGCAAGGACAGAGGGGGCTAGCAATCAGCCCCAGCATTTT.

The table lists this clonotype with many counts. The chain has TRBV27 and TRBJ2-7, with a possible D match to TRBD2 (5 bases). Trimming cost V 4 bases and J 3 bases, with 19 bases left between them. CDR1 MNHEY and CDR2 SMNVEV come from the germline V gene (reference sequence). The CDR3 contains 16 residues. The CDR3 DNA reads TGTGCCAGCAGTTCGCCCACGGTAACGGGGAGCTACGAGCAGTACTTC. It codes for CASSSPTVTGSYEQYF.

This clonotype was detected ten times or more. V gene TRBV7-3 combines with J gene TRBJ2-7, with 9 positions matching TRBD1. J lost 6 bases, V lost 6 bases, and 12 bases had no gene match. Germline-derived CDR1 and CDR2 are SGHTA and FQGTGA. The CDR3 length is 15 residues. The DNA of the CDR3 is TGTGCCAGCAGGTACGCAACGGGACAGGGAAGCGAGCAGTACTTC. Translated: CASRYATGQGSEQYF. Supplemented by reference TRBV7-3 and TRBJ2-7, the full variable domain reads GAGVSQTPSNKVTEKGKYVELRCDPISGHTALYWYRQSLGQGPEFLIYFQGTGAADDSGLPNDRFFAVRPEGSVSTLKIQRTERGDSAVYLCASRYATGQGSEQYFGPGTRLTVT.

This clonotype has just a few counts. The V call is TRBV4-3, the J call TRBJ1-6; possible D gene TRBD1, 6 bases. CDR3 length equals 15 residues. V was pared by 5 bases and J by 6 bases, with 14 bases between. CDR1 LGHNA and CDR2 YSLEER come from the germline V gene. CDR3 sequence (DNA): TGCGCCAGCAGCTCTCAACAGGGCCCTAATTCACCCCTCCACTTT. Its translation is CASSSQQGPNSPLHF.

This clonotype has ten or more counts. This chain joins TRBV3-1 and TRBJ1-6; no firm D call. The germline CDR1 and CDR2 sequences are LGHDT and YNNKEL (reference sequence). This CDR3 has 13 amino acids. V was cut by 0 bases and J by 9 bases, with 6 bases left in between. CDR3 sequence reads: CASSQERASPLHF. The CDR3 coding sequence is TGTGCCAGCAGCCAAGAAAGGGCTTCACCCCTCCACTTT.

The CDR3 bases are TGTGCCAGCAGCTCGGAGGGAGGGCACACCGGGGAGCTGTTTTTT. Translation: CASSSEGGHTGELFF. This chain uses TRBV5-4 with TRBJ2-2; 7 positions match TRBD2. Looked up from germline, CDR1 is SGHNT and CDR2 is YYREEE (reference sequence). V dropped 3 bases and J dropped 3; count of bases not matched to a gene: 5. The CDR3 is 15 residues long.

The sample holds many counts of this clonotype. The V call is TRBV28, the J call TRBJ2-3; D is undetermined. From germline, CDR1 is MDHEN and CDR2 SYDVKM. Trimming removed 8 bases from V and 2 bases from J, with 5 bases in between. The CDR3 has 11 amino acids. Written as DNA, the CDR3 is TGTGCCAGCGGGTACACAGATACGCAGTATTTT. It encodes CASGYTDTQYF.

At least ten counts were recorded for this clonotype. The chain recombines TRBV11-2 with TRBJ2-3; no clear D. Germline V gene sequence: CDR1 SGHAT, CDR2 FQNNGV. V dropped 2 bases and J dropped 7 bases, with 7 bases sitting between them. This CDR3 has 12 amino acids. The CDR3 DNA reads TGTGCCAGCAGCTTACTGGGGAATACGCAGTATTTT. Its protein is CASSLLGNTQYF.

This clonotype has at least ten counts. The chain is built from TRBV5-1 and TRBJ1-1; 8 bases are shared with TRBD1. CDR1 SGHRS and CDR2 YFSETQ come from the germline V gene. The V segment lost 7 bases and the J segment 1 base; nucleotides outside the gene matches: 0. CDR3 length equals 12 residues. This chain's CDR3 is CASGQGNTEAFF. The CDR3 DNA is TGCGCCAGCGGACAGGGGAACACTGAAGCTTTCTTT.

The V gene is TRBV20-1, the J gene TRBJ1-1; 9 nucleotides match TRBD1. The CDR3 spans 14 residues. With V trimmed by 0 bases and J by 5 bases, 4 bases remained unmatched. In germline, CDR1 is DFQATT, CDR2 SNEGSKA (reference sequence). DNA of the CDR3: TGCAGTGCTAGAGAGCCGGGGACAGGGACTGAAGCTTTCTTT. This gives the protein CSAREPGTGTEAFF.

This clonotype was seen repeatedly, ten times or more. The chain employs TRBV7-9 and TRBJ2-1, with 10 bases lining up with TRBD2. The trim removed 3 bases at V and 4 bases at J, leaving 3 bases unmatched. The CDR3 contains 15 residues. CDR1 and CDR2 (germline): SEHNR, FQNEAQ (reference sequence). The CDR3: CASSFLAGVYNEQFF. As DNA, the CDR3 is TGTGCCAGCAGCTTCCTAGCGGGGGTGTACAATGAGCAGTTCTTC.

This clonotype was recorded at least ten times. The V gene is TRBV9, the J gene TRBJ1-6; D gene unclear. The germline gives CDR1 SGDLS, CDR2 YYNGEE. Trimming cost V 0 bases and J 5 bases, with 3 bases left between them. This CDR3 comprises 13 residues. CDR3 in DNA: TGTGCCAGCAGCGTAGGGGATAATTCACCCCTCCACTTT. Protein sequence: CASSVGDNSPLHF.

In its sample, this clonotype was seen many times. This chain joins TRBV25-1 and TRBJ2-1, with D perhaps TRBD1 (6 bases). The CDR3 sequence is 14 residues long. Trimming left V 10 bases short and J 5 bases short, with 18 bases between. Per germline, CDR1 MGHDK and CDR2 SYGVNS. The CDR3 nucleotides read TGTGCCACCCTACCCGGGACAACCCACAATGAGCAGTTCTTC. Protein sequence: CATLPGTTHNEQFF.